The 10 T cell receptor beta chains below come from one sample, sequenced in a study of T cells in Graves' hyperthyroidism and ophthalmopathy. The source material, RNA transcripts, was used to amplify TCR beta CDR3 regions. The HTBI primer set served for first-round RT-PCR of the TCR CDR3. TCRdb ran MiXCR on the multiplex PCR reads and lists one entry per CDR3 protein. The table records about 590,000 distinct CDR3 sequences, 13% to 15% of them present only once. Sequencing was done on a sample of blood. The origin of the receptors is a woman between 18 and 29 years old with Graves' ophthalmopathy.

Notes on this clonotype: A read error may account for a junction end that differs from germline. CDR3 region: CASSFSLAGGNEQFF. CDR3 bases: TGTGCTAGCAGCTTTTCCCTAGCGGGAGGGAATGAGCAGTTCTTC. The chain uses TRBV7-7 and TRBJ2-1; TRBD2 matches 12 bases. The CDR3 loop spans 15 amino acids. CDR1 is SSHAT and CDR2 is FNYEAQ in the germline V gene (reference sequence).

This clonotype was recorded at least ten times. The chain has TRBV12-5 and TRBJ2-2; 11 bases align to TRBD2. In germline, CDR1 is LGHNT, CDR2 FRNRAP. J lost 2 bases, V lost 3 bases, and 11 bases had no gene match. The CDR3 totals 19 residues. The CDR3 here is CASGFLLAGVPINTGELFF. The CDR3 DNA is TGTGCTAGTGGTTTCCTACTAGCGGGAGTTCCCATTAACACCGGGGAGCTGTTTTTT.

This clonotype was counted many times. V gene TRBV11-3 combines with J gene TRBJ2-2; no clear D gene. The CDR3 extends over 16 amino acids. V lost 4 bases, J lost 6 bases, and 18 bases lay in between. CDR1 and CDR2 (germline): SGHNT, YENEEA. Here the CDR3 reads CASSSHSTPVAGELFF. DNA for the CDR3: TGTGCCAGCAGCTCACACTCCACTCCGGTCGCCGGGGAGCTGTTTTTT. The full variable domain, with the rest looked up from reference TRBV11-3 and TRBJ2-2, is EAGVVQSPRYKIIEKKQPVAFWCNPISGHNTLYWYLQNLGQGPELLIRYENEEAVDDSQLPKDRFSAERLKGVDSTLKIQPAELGDSAVYLCASSSHSTPVAGELFFGEGSRLTVL.

In its sample, this clonotype was seen many times. J is TRBJ2-1 and V is TRBV12-3 or TRBV12-4, with 12 bases lining up with TRBD2. V trimming: 6 bases; J trimming: 3 bases; junction bases outside the gene matches: 3. This CDR3 spans 15 amino acids. This chain's CDR3 is CASSLGLAGYNEQFF. In nucleotides, the CDR3 is TGTGCCAGCAGCTTGGGACTAGCGGGCTACAATGAGCAGTTCTTC.

This clonotype was counted at least ten times. The chain employs TRBV20-1 and TRBJ1-4; D ambiguous. The CDR3 consists of 14 residues. Germline-derived CDR1 and CDR2 are DFQATT and SNEGSKA (reference sequence). The V end was cut by 3 bases, the J end by 0 bases, with 8 bases between. The CDR3 region has the DNA TGCAGTGCTAGCCCGAATTCAACTAATGAAAAACTGTTTTTT. The encoded protein is CSASPNSTNEKLFF.

V and J are TRBV12-3 or TRBV12-4 and TRBJ1-4, with D possibly matching TRBD1 (5 bases). The CDR3 is made up of 14 amino acids. V lost 3 bases, J lost 8 bases, and 13 bases lay in between. DNA of the CDR3: TGTGCCAGCAGTTTCGGGGGAGGAAGCGAAAAACTGTTTTTT. It specifies CASSFGGGSEKLFF.

The chain employs TRBV29-1 and TRBJ2-1; 7 bases map to TRBD2. Trimming at V came to 6 bases and at J to 8 bases, leaving 13 bases not matched to a gene. Germline CDR1 reads SQVTM; CDR2 reads ANQGSEA. This CDR3 is built from 14 residues. CDR3 nucleotide sequence: TGCAGCGTCATAAGGGCGGGGACTACAGATGAGCAGTTCTTC. Protein product: CSVIRAGTTDEQFF.

About this clonotype: A read error may explain this, as a much larger clone is one base away. The chain recombines TRBV24-1 with TRBJ1-4; 7 bases fit TRBD1. Looked up from germline, CDR1 is KGHDR and CDR2 is SFDVKD. The CDR3 consists of 15 residues. V shed 5 bases, J shed 7 bases, and the junction held 9 bases outside the gene matches. CDR3 sequence (DNA): TGTGCCACCAGTGGGTCAACAGGGGCGGGTGAAAAACTGTTTTTT. This translates into CATSGSTGAGEKLFF.

This clonotype was counted many times. CDR3 loop: CASTAPGLAYNEQFF. The CDR3 region has the DNA TGTGCCAGCACCGCCCCGGGACTAGCCTACAATGAGCAGTTCTTC. V gene TRBV11-2 combines with J gene TRBJ2-1, with TRBD2 identical over 8 bases. The germline V gene has CDR1 SGHAT and CDR2 FQNNGV. The CDR3 loop spans 15 amino acids. J lost 2 bases, V lost 7 bases, and 7 bases had no gene match. The whole variable domain, remainder taken from reference TRBV11-2 and TRBJ2-1, is EAGVAQSPRYKIIEKRQSVAFWCNPISGHATLYWYQQILGQGPKLLIQFQNNGVVDDSQLPKDRFSAERLKGVDSTLKIQPAKLEDSAVYLCASTAPGLAYNEQFFGPGTRLTVL.

This clonotype came up many times. The chain joins TRBV18 to TRBJ2-2, with D possibly TRBD2 on 5 matching bases. CDR1 is KGHSH and CDR2 is LQKENI in the germline V gene. The germline V and J ends were trimmed by 1 base and 2 bases, with 8 bases remaining between them. This CDR3 region has 15 residues. The CDR3 protein is CASSPRTSNTGELFF. CDR3 nucleotides: TGTGCCAGCTCACCACGAACTAGTAACACCGGGGAGCTGTTTTTT.